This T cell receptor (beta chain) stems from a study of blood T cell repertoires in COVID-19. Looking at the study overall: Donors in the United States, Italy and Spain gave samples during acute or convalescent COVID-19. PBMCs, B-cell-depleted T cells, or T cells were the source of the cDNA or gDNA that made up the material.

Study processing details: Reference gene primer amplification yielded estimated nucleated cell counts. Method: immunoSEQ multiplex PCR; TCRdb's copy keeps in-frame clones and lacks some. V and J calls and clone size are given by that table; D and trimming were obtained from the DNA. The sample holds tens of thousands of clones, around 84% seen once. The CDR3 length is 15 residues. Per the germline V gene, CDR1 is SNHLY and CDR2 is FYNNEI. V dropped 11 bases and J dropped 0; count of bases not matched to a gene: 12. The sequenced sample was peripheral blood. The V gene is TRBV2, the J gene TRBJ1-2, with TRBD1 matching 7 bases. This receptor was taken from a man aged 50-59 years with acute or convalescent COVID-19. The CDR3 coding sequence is TGTGCCGGCCGGGACAGTATCCTAGCTAACTATGGCTACACCTTC. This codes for CAGRDSILANYGYTF.